The 18 T cell receptor beta chains given below trace back to one sample, sequenced in a study of lymphopenia after photon versus proton radiotherapy. The assay was immunoSEQ multiplex PCR, and TCRdb's table has in-frame clones only and misses some. Of more than 70,000 clones detected, 80% to 90% appear once; the ten largest clones hold 1.3% to 1.5%. The sequences come from peripheral blood, collected from a patient treated with proton-based radiotherapy. These receptors were obtained from a man in his 60s with pancreatic cancer.

This rearrangement joins TRBV7-6 to TRBJ2-2; D ambiguous. This CDR3 spans 15 amino acids. Per germline, CDR1 SGHVS and CDR2 FNYEAQ. V was shortened by 1 base and J by 5 bases, with 11 bases between the two germline ends. The CDR3, as DNA: TGTGCCAGCAGCTTAGGGTCGGTTGGAACCGGGGAGCTGTTTTTT. This encodes CASSLGSVGTGELFF.

CDR3: CASSAGETGTYEQYF. For the CDR3, the DNA is TGTGCCAGCAGCGCTGGAGAGACAGGGACCTACGAGCAGTACTTC. The chain combines TRBV9 with TRBJ2-7, with 7 positions matching TRBD1. Germline assignment: CDR1 SGDLS and CDR2 YYNGEE. The CDR3 consists of 15 residues. The J segment lost 2 bases and the V segment lost 3 bases, leaving 8 bases of the junction unmatched.

The V and J genes are TRBV6-1 and TRBJ2-3, with a possible D match to TRBD1 (5 bases). The V end was cut by 3 bases, the J end by 5 bases, with 9 bases between. Germline V gene data show CDR1 as MNHNS and CDR2 as SASEGT. This CDR3 is built from 13 residues. In DNA, the CDR3 is TGTGCCAGCAGTGACAGGGTCGTAGATACGCAGTATTTT. It specifies CASSDRVVDTQYF.

This clone was recorded only once. The chain links TRBV19 to TRBJ1-4, with D possibly being TRBD1 (6 bases). The germline gives CDR1 LNHDA, CDR2 SQIVND (reference sequence). The ends were cut back, 6 bases at V and 3 bases at J, with 11 bases in the middle. This CDR3 is built from 14 residues. This CDR3 is CASSGGGPNEKLFF. The CDR3 DNA reads as TGTGCCAGTAGCGGCGGGGGGCCTAATGAAAAACTGTTTTTT.

V is TRBV14 and J is TRBJ1-2, with D perhaps TRBD1 (5 bases). The V gene lost 0 bases and the J gene lost 6 bases, with 20 bases spanning the gap. Per germline, CDR1 SGHDN and CDR2 FVKESK. The CDR3 contains 17 residues. The CDR3 DNA follows: TGTGCCAGCAGCCAAGAAAGGTTCCGGGGGTACGGGAATGGCTACACCTTC. Amino acids: CASSQERFRGYGNGYTF.

The chain has TRBV30 and TRBJ2-7; D might be TRBD1 (5 bases). This CDR3 is 14 amino acids long. CDR1 and CDR2 (germline): GTSNPN, SVGIG (reference sequence). With 8 bases removed from V and 5 bases from J, the gap between germline ends came to 22 bases. This CDR3 reads CAGKAGNTLNEQYF. The CDR3 nucleotides read TGTGCCGGAAAAGCAGGGAATACTCTTAACGAGCAGTACTTC.

This clone appeared a single time. The chain couples TRBV19 to TRBJ1-1; 10 bases match TRBD1. The trim removed 5 bases at V and 0 bases at J, leaving 9 bases unmatched. Per germline, CDR1 LNHDA and CDR2 SQIVND (reference sequence). The CDR3 has 17 amino acids. CDR3 region: CASSSWTGGRVNTEAFF. CDR3 in DNA: TGTGCCAGTAGTTCCTGGACAGGGGGGAGGGTGAACACTGAAGCTTTCTTT.

Here the CDR3 DNA reads TGTGCCAGCAGTTTACCTGGGCCCACGCCCCAGCATTTT. It specifies CASSLPGPTPQHF. The genes are TRBV28 and TRBJ1-5; D gene unclear. The V end lost 2 bases, the J end lost 9 bases, and 11 bases lay between the germline ends. From germline, CDR1 is MDHEN and CDR2 SYDVKM. The CDR3 covers 13 residues. Based on the CDR3 plus reference TRBV28 and TRBJ1-5, the full variable domain is DVKVTQSSRYLVKRTGEKVFLECVQDMDHENMFWYRQDPGLGLRLIYFSYDVKMKEKGDIPEGYSVSREKKERFSLILESASTNQTSMYLCASSLPGPTPQHFGDGTRLSIL.

The chain carries TRBV27 and TRBJ2-2; D is perhaps TRBD1 (5 bases). CDR3 length equals 17 residues. V was shortened by 1 base and J by 0 bases, with 12 bases between the two germline ends. The germline V gene has CDR1 MNHEY and CDR2 SMNVEV (reference sequence). CDR3 sequence: CASSLYLGQTNTGELFF. CDR3 nucleotides: TGTGCCAGCAGTTTATATTTGGGGCAGACGAACACCGGGGAGCTGTTTTTT.

The V call is TRBV11-3, the J call TRBJ2-7; 14 bases agree with TRBD2. The junction had 14 bases not matched to a gene; V was cut back by 4 bases and J by 0 bases. CDR1 and CDR2 (germline): SGHNT, YENEEA. The CDR3 covers 20 residues. The CDR3: CASSSRGTSGGPTSSYEQYF. Here the CDR3 DNA reads TGTGCCAGCAGCTCCCGTGGGACTAGCGGGGGTCCTACGAGCTCCTACGAGCAGTACTTC.

This clone was seen a few times. The rearrangement uses TRBV9 and TRBJ2-2; TRBD2 is a possible D gene (5 bases). The CDR3 is 15 residues long. Per germline, CDR1 SGDLS and CDR2 YYNGEE. Trimming removed 2 bases from V and 2 bases from J, with 10 bases in between. The CDR3: CASSVVAKNTGELFF. CDR3 DNA sequence: TGTGCCAGCAGCGTCGTAGCGAAAAACACCGGGGAGCTGTTTTTT.

This chain uses TRBV5-1 with TRBJ2-5; tentatively, D is TRBD2 (6 bases). V lost 1 base and J 5 bases, leaving 12 bases between the germline ends. The germline gives CDR1 SGHRS, CDR2 YFSETQ. The CDR3 consists of 14 residues. In DNA form, the CDR3 reads TGCGCCAGCAGCTTGTCTGGGGGGTGGGAGACCCAGTACTTC. It specifies CASSLSGGWETQYF.

The V gene is TRBV5-1, the J gene TRBJ1-2; TRBD1 agrees at 9 bases. The germline V gene encodes CDR1 SGHRS and CDR2 YFSETQ. Trimming at V came to 5 bases and at J to 0 bases, leaving 8 bases not matched to a gene. This CDR3 has 16 amino acids. The CDR3 loop reads CASRLGQGHTNYGYTF. The DNA for the CDR3 is TGCGCCAGCAGGCTTGGACAGGGGCACACTAACTATGGCTACACCTTC.

The chain is built from TRBV18 and TRBJ2-5; 9 bases match TRBD1. CDR1 and CDR2 (germline): KGHSH, LQKENI. J gave up 4 bases and V 8 bases, and 5 bases lay outside the gene matches. The CDR3 is 13 residues long. DNA of the CDR3: TGTGCCAGCGGACAGGGGCAGGGAGAGACCCAGTACTTC. The encoded protein is CASGQGQGETQYF.

This chain uses TRBV29-1 with TRBJ2-5; D may be TRBD2 (5 bases). The CDR3 length is 14 residues. Germline V gene data show CDR1 as SQVTM and CDR2 as ANQGSEA. The V end was cut by 5 bases, the J end by 1 base, with 14 bases between. DNA for the CDR3: TGCAGCGTTCATGCGGGTCCTACCCAAGAGACCCAGTACTTC. It specifies CSVHAGPTQETQYF. Filled out from reference TRBV29-1 and TRBJ2-5, the complete variable domain reads SAVISQKPSRDICQRGTSLTIQCQVDSQVTMMFWYRQQPGQSLTLIATANQGSEATYESGFVIDKFPISRPNLTFSTLTVSNMSPEDSSIYLCSVHAGPTQETQYFGPGTRLLVL.

The chain couples TRBV5-4 to TRBJ2-3, with D tentatively TRBD1 or TRBD2 (5 bases each). CDR3 length: 15 residues. Germline V lookup: CDR1 SGHNT, CDR2 YYREEE (reference sequence). Trimming pared 0 bases from V and 6 bases from J, leaving 14 bases between. The CDR3 is CASSLGGPGQDTQYF. CDR3 nucleotide sequence: TGTGCCAGCAGCTTGGGGGGACCGGGTCAGGATACGCAGTATTTT. Complete variable domain (other parts from reference TRBV5-4 and TRBJ2-3): ETGVTQSPTHLIKTRGQQVTLRCSSQSGHNTVSWYQQALGQGPQFIFQYYREEENGRGNFPPRFSGLQFPNYSSELNVNALELDDSALYLCASSLGGPGQDTQYFGPGTRLTVL.

In this sample, this clone turned up a few times. J is TRBJ2-1 and V is TRBV5-4; a possible D gene is TRBD1 (5 bases). V dropped 6 bases and J dropped 4 bases, with 11 bases sitting between them. Germline V gene lookup returns CDR1 SGHNT and CDR2 YYREEE (reference sequence). CDR3 length equals 13 residues. CDR3 nucleotide sequence: TGTGCCAGCACCGGGCAGGGTTACAATGAGCAGTTCTTC. Residues: CASTGQGYNEQFF.

The chain combines TRBV4-3 with TRBJ2-5; TRBD2 matches at 12 bases. The CDR3 length is 16 residues. The J segment lost 4 bases and the V segment lost 4 bases, leaving 7 bases of the junction unmatched. CDR1 and CDR2 (germline): LGHNA, YSLEER. The CDR3 loop is CASSPRTSGTGETQYF. CDR3 nucleotide sequence: TGCGCCAGCAGCCCTCGGACTAGCGGGACTGGAGAGACCCAGTACTTC.